Listed here are 12 T cell receptor beta chains from one sample, sequenced in a study of cytomegalovirus exposure and HLA in healthy donors. Sequencing used immunoSEQ multiplex PCR; TCRdb keeps in-frame clones, though not all of them. Here the sample spans about 340,000 clones, about nine tenths being singletons. The sample was PBMCs. All receptors derive from a woman under 30 in good health and CMV-seronegative.

The chain couples TRBV7-2 to TRBJ2-7; TRBD1 agrees at 8 bases. The V and J ends lost 4 bases and 3 bases, in that order; junction bases with no gene match: 8. The CDR3 sequence is 15 residues long. Germline CDR1 is SGHTA and CDR2 is FQGNSA. The CDR3 nucleotides read TGTGCCAGCAGCTCCCCGGACAGGGCCCTCTACGAGCAGTACTTC. Amino acid sequence: CASSSPDRALYEQYF.

The J gene is TRBJ1-4, the V gene TRBV7-2; no clear D. In germline, CDR1 is SGHTA, CDR2 FQGNSA. The CDR3 length is 15 residues. V was cut by 5 bases and J by 8 bases, with 18 bases left in between. CDR3 in amino acids: CASSPGYGVGEKLFF. DNA for the CDR3: TGTGCCAGCAGCCCTGGATACGGGGTAGGGGAAAAACTGTTTTTT.

V is TRBV7-3 and J is TRBJ2-7, with TRBD1 matching 7 bases. The CDR3 sequence is 13 residues long. Germline CDR1 SGHTA, CDR2 FQGTGA. V lost 5 bases, J lost 4 bases, and 5 bases stayed unmatched. The DNA of the CDR3 is TGTGCCAGCAGCCTTACCAGGGGGTACGAGCAGTACTTC. Translating gives CASSLTRGYEQYF.

In its sample, this clone was seen a few times. This chain connects TRBV5-1 to TRBJ2-7; 9 bases are shared with TRBD1. Trimming removed 5 bases from V and 5 bases from J; junction bases left unmatched: 5. This CDR3 has 13 residues. The germline V gene encodes CDR1 SGHRS and CDR2 YFSETQ. For the CDR3, the DNA is TGCGCCAGCAGTATGGGGACAGGGCACGAGCAGTACTTC. Translation: CASSMGTGHEQYF.

This rearrangement joins TRBV14 to TRBJ2-2; TRBD2 aligns across 14 bases. The J segment lost 9 bases and the V segment lost 0 bases, leaving 6 bases of the junction unmatched. Germline loops: CDR1 SGHDN, CDR2 FVKESK. This CDR3 is built from 17 residues. The CDR3 nucleotides are TGTGCCAGCAGCCAAGATGGCGGGACTAGCGGGAGCCGGGAGCTGTTTTTT. As protein: CASSQDGGTSGSRELFF. The whole variable domain, remainder taken from reference TRBV14 and TRBJ2-2, is EAGVTQFPSHSVIEKGQTVTLRCDPISGHDNLYWYRRVMGKEIKFLLHFVKESKQDESGMPNNRFLAERTGGTYSTLKVQPAELEDSGVYFCASSQDGGTSGSRELFFGEGSRLTVL.

This rearrangement joins TRBV4-1 to TRBJ2-7; TRBD1 is a possible D gene (5 bases). CDR3 size: 13 residues. The germline V and J ends were trimmed by 1 base and 4 bases, with 8 bases remaining between them. The germline CDR1 and CDR2 sequences are MGHRA and YSYEKL. CDR3 DNA: TGCGCCAGCAGCCAAGTTGACAGATACGAGCAGTACTTC. This codes for CASSQVDRYEQYF.

The CDR3 nucleotides are TGTGCCAGCTCACCAGGGCAGAACCGGGAAAAACTGTTTTTT. Amino acid sequence: CASSPGQNREKLFF. The genes are TRBV18 and TRBJ1-4; no firm D call. The CDR3 consists of 14 residues. Germline V gene sequence: CDR1 KGHSH, CDR2 LQKENI. Trimming cost V 2 bases and J 8 bases, with 12 bases left between them. Using reference TRBV18 and TRBJ1-4 for the parts outside the CDR3, the full variable domain is NAGVMQNPRHLVRRRGQEARLRCSPMKGHSHVYWYRQLPEEGLKFMVYLQKENIIDESGMPKERFSAEFPKEGPSILRIQQVVRGDSAAYFCASSPGQNREKLFFGSGTQLSVL.

This rearrangement joins TRBV5-6 to TRBJ2-7; TRBD2 agrees at 7 bases. V trimming: 0 bases; J trimming: 2 bases; junction bases outside the gene matches: 8. Germline assignment: CDR1 SGHDT and CDR2 YYEEEE. This CDR3 is built from 16 residues. The CDR3 bases are TGTGCCAGCAGCTTGGCGGCGGGAGCCCCAACCTACGAGCAGTACTTC. Its protein product is CASSLAAGAPTYEQYF.

The chain is built from TRBV7-3 and TRBJ2-1; D is possibly TRBD2 (6 bases). The CDR3 is 15 residues long. Germline lookup yields CDR1 SGHTA and CDR2 FQGTGA. V was clipped by 5 bases and J by 0 bases, with 11 bases between them. CDR3 bases: TGTGCCAGCAGCATTAGCGGTAACTCCTACAATGAGCAGTTCTTC. The encoded protein is CASSISGNSYNEQFF.

This clone was seen a single time. V and J are TRBV5-4 and TRBJ2-3; possibly TRBD1 for D (6 bases). The CDR3 sequence is 13 residues long. Deletions cut 3 bases from V and 3 bases from J, with 8 bases between. In germline, CDR1 is SGHNT, CDR2 YYREEE (reference sequence). CDR3 loop: CASSSGQTDTQYF. As DNA, the CDR3 is TGTGCCAGCAGCTCGGGACAAACAGATACGCAGTATTTT.

This clone appeared a few times. The chain has TRBV19 and TRBJ1-3, with a possible D match to TRBD1 (6 bases). Trimming took off 2 bases at V and 0 bases at J, with 8 bases between the two ends. The length of the CDR3 is 15 residues. Germline V gene lookup returns CDR1 LNHDA and CDR2 SQIVND (reference sequence). The chain's CDR3 is CASSIQGYSGNTIYF. The CDR3 coding sequence is TGTGCCAGTAGTATACAGGGGTACTCTGGAAACACCATATATTTT.

This clone was detected only a few times. The J gene is TRBJ2-2, the V gene TRBV11-2; tentative D call: TRBD1 (5 bases). This CDR3 has 14 amino acids. CDR1 SGHAT and CDR2 FQNNGV come from the germline V gene. The V and J ends lost 5 bases and 4 bases respectively, with 11 bases between them. The DNA of the CDR3 is TGTGCCAGCAGCAGCCAGGGATCCACCGGGGAGCTGTTTTTT. Residues: CASSSQGSTGELFF.